Below are 4 T cell receptor beta chains sequenced from a single sample in a study of blood T cell repertoires in COVID-19. Assay: immunoSEQ multiplex PCR; the TCRdb copy retains only in-frame clones and omits some. Among approximately 270,000 clones, approximately 80% were seen once, and the ten largest hold more than 7%. Sequencing input: peripheral blood. The receptors were sampled from an elderly man with acute or convalescent COVID-19.

The rearrangement joins TRBV18 to TRBJ1-4; D gene uncertain. This CDR3 spans 13 amino acids. Germline V gene lookup returns CDR1 KGHSH and CDR2 LQKENI. The ends were cut back, 6 bases at V and 7 bases at J, with 12 bases in the middle. The CDR3 bases are TGTGCCAGCTCCATAGTCGGAGGTGAAAAACTGTTTTTT. Its translation: CASSIVGGEKLFF.

This clone was detected only once. The chain is built from TRBV5-1 and TRBJ2-5, with D tentatively TRBD2 (6 bases). V shed 5 bases and J shed 5 bases, with 19 bases lying between them. The CDR3 consists of 15 residues. CDR1 and CDR2 (germline): SGHRS, YFSETQ. CDR3 nucleotide sequence: TGCGCCAGCAGTAGAATGAACGGGGGTTTGGAGACCCAGTACTTC. Translating it yields CASSRMNGGLETQYF. Full variable domain (remainder filled in from reference TRBV5-1 and TRBJ2-5): KAGVTQTPRYLIKTRGQQVTLSCSPISGHRSVSWYQQTPGQGLQFLFEYFSETQRNKGNFPGRFSGRQFSNSRSEMNVSTLELGDSALYLCASSRMNGGLETQYFGPGTRLLVL.

J is TRBJ1-6 and V is TRBV5-1; D gene uncertain. The CDR3 contains 15 residues. The ends were cut back, 1 base at V and 6 bases at J, with 11 bases in the middle. The germline V gene has CDR1 SGHRS and CDR2 YFSETQ. CDR3 region: CASSLNTDLNSPLHF. DNA of the CDR3: TGCGCCAGCAGCTTGAATACAGACCTTAATTCACCCCTCCACTTT.

The chain carries TRBV18 and TRBJ2-4; TRBD1 agrees at 7 bases. The CDR3 runs 19 residues. The V gene's germline CDR1 is KGHSH and CDR2 LQKENI. The V gene end was trimmed by 0 bases and the J gene end by 3 bases; junction bases not matched to a gene: 14. CDR3 DNA sequence: TGTGCCAGCTCACCACCGATGACAGGGCAGATTTTTGGCAAAAACATTCAGTACTTC. This translates into CASSPPMTGQIFGKNIQYF.